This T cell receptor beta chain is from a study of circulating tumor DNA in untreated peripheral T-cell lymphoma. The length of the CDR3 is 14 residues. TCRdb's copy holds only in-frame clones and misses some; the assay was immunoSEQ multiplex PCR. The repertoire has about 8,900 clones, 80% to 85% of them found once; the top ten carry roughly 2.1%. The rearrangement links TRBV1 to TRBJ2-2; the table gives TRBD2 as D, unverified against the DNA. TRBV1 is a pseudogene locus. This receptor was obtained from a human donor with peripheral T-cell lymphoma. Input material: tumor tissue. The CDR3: CASSPGLHTGELFF. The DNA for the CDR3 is TGCGCCAGCAGCCCGGGACTTCACACCGGGGAGCTGTTTTTT.